Detailed here is one T cell receptor (beta chain). The data are from a study of T cell responses to AZD1222 COVID-19 vaccine. Germline V gene lookup returns CDR1 SEHNR and CDR2 FQNEAQ (reference sequence). The CDR3 runs to 15 residues. V shed 6 bases and J shed 3 bases, with 16 bases lying between them. Samples with a second dose at about 4 or about 12 weeks were pooled together. Measured with immunoSEQ multiplex PCR; TCRdb has only the in-frame clones, and not every one. Here the sample spans about 51,000 clones, around 90% being singletons. The source was peripheral blood, collected 28 days after the second AZD1222 dose. The chain uses TRBV7-9 and TRBJ2-3, with D possibly being TRBD2 (6 bases). This receptor was identified in an adult who received the AZD1222 COVID-19 vaccine. CDR3 sequence (DNA): TGTGCCAGCAGGCCCCCCAGCGGGCGGACAGATACGCAGTATTTT. It yields the protein CASRPPSGRTDTQYF.